This section outlines one T cell receptor (beta chain) sequence together with its context. The antigen is not known. This record belongs to a study of CD8 T cells in Susac syndrome. Study-level results: In its TCR sequencing and HLA analysis, the study acknowledged that the number of individuals was relatively small. The CD4+ T cell repertoires in Susac syndrome were not clonally expanded.

The RNA input was roughly 0.45 to 1 ug, and it was reverse transcribed with random hexamers. TCRdb ran MiXCR on the immunoSEQ multiplex PCR reads and lists one entry per CDR3 protein. Here the sample spans about 150,000 distinct CDR3 sequences, approximately 95% being singletons. Trimming left V 7 bases short and J 3 bases short, with 15 bases between. Germline CDR1 and CDR2: SEHNR and FQNEAQ (reference sequence). The CDR3 contains 14 residues. The receptor's source is a human donor with Susac syndrome. V gene TRBV7-9 combines with J gene TRBJ1-1; the D gene is possibly TRBD1 (5 bases). Sequenced sample: CD4+ T cells from PBMCs. The DNA for the CDR3 is TGTGCCAGCATCCCAATCGTGGGGGACACTGAAGCTTTCTTT. This translates into CASIPIVGDTEAFF.